The rows below give T cell receptor beta chains drawn from one sample of a study of CD8 T cells in ankylosing spondylitis. TCRdb reanalysed the 5' RACE reads using MiXCR and keeps one entry per CDR3 protein. The sample holds 500,000 to 650,000 distinct CDR3 sequences, about 5.4% seen once. The material sequenced was blood, either unsorted or a sorted T cell fraction (not recorded which). The receptors here all came from a male donor with ankylosing spondylitis. Both conserved end residues are part of each CDR3. Fields, in order: clone size, J gene, V gene, D gene, CDR3 protein, CDR3 DNA. The D gene is left open where the match is weak. Rows may omit the clone size; those that give it use once, few, many or a size class.

size: -
J: TRBJ1-5
V: TRBV20-1
D: -
CDR3: CSATRGQPQHF
DNA: TGCAGTGCTACTCGGGGTCAGCCCCAGCATTTT

size: many
J: TRBJ1-6
V: TRBV4-3
D: -
CDR3: CASSQIARPPLHF
DNA: TGCGCCAGCAGCCAAATAGCACGGCCGCCCCTCCACTTT

size: many
J: TRBJ2-2
V: TRBV10-1
D: -
CDR3: CASSESKAHGELFF
DNA: TGCGCCAGCAGTGAGTCGAAGGCCCACGGGGAGCTGTTTTTT

size: many
J: TRBJ2-3
V: TRBV20-1
D: TRBD2
CDR3: CSAKLAGGTDTQYF
DNA: TGCAGTGCTAAACTAGCGGGGGGCACAGATACGCAGTATTTT

size: many
J: TRBJ2-5
V: TRBV20-1
D: -
CDR3: CSALNTGQETQYF
DNA: TGCAGTGCTCTAAATACAGGGCAAGAGACCCAGTACTTC

size: many
J: TRBJ1-2
V: TRBV20-1
D: -
CDR3: CSARLAGRAGYGYTF
DNA: TGCAGTGCTAGGCTAGCGGGGCGCGCGGGGTATGGCTACACCTTC

size: many
J: TRBJ2-1
V: TRBV29-1
D: -
CDR3: CSVGYAGEQFF
DNA: TGCAGCGTTGGATACGCGGGTGAGCAGTTCTTC

size: -
J: TRBJ2-7
V: TRBV2
D: TRBD2
CDR3: CASSMVAGTYEQYF
DNA: TGTGCCAGCTCGATGGTAGCGGGTACCTACGAGCAGTACTTC

size: few
J: TRBJ1-5
V: TRBV30
D: -
CDR3: CAWSGGPGNQPQHF
DNA: TGTGCCTGGAGTGGAGGACCAGGCAATCAGCCCCAGCATTTT

size: many
J: TRBJ2-5
V: TRBV29-1
D: TRBD1
CDR3: CSVEGQGWETQYF
DNA: TGCAGCGTTGAAGGACAGGGCTGGGAGACCCAGTACTTC

size: many
J: TRBJ2-7
V: TRBV4-2
D: -
CDR3: CASSQDKYEQYF
DNA: TGTGCCAGCAGCCAAGATAAGTACGAGCAGTACTTC

size: few
J: TRBJ2-6
V: TRBV4-1
D: TRBD1
CDR3: CASSLRDRVDSGANVLTF
DNA: TGCGCCAGCAGCCTTCGGGACAGGGTTGACTCTGGGGCCAACGTCCTGACTTTC

size: many
J: TRBJ2-7
V: TRBV4-1
D: -
CDR3: CASSQDHGVDEQYF
DNA: TGCGCCAGCAGCCAAGATCATGGAGTCGACGAGCAGTACTTC

size: many
J: TRBJ2-7
V: TRBV6-2/TRBV6-3
D: TRBD2
CDR3: CASTASGTYEQYF
DNA: TGTGCCAGCACGGCTAGCGGAACCTACGAGCAGTACTTC

size: many
J: TRBJ2-1
V: TRBV5-1
D: TRBD2
CDR3: CASSSAGLAGGSEQFF
DNA: TGCGCCAGCAGCTCCGCGGGACTAGCGGGAGGTAGTGAGCAGTTCTTC

size: many
J: TRBJ1-4
V: TRBV12-3/TRBV12-4
D: TRBD1
CDR3: CASRSRGDRDEKLFF
DNA: TGTGCCAGCAGATCGAGGGGGGACAGGGATGAAAAACTGTTTTTT

size: many
J: TRBJ1-3
V: TRBV4-3
D: TRBD1
CDR3: CASSQDDRGYTIYF
DNA: TGCGCCAGCAGCCAGGATGACAGGGGGTACACCATATATTTT

size: few
J: TRBJ2-5
V: TRBV5-1
D: -
CDR3: CASSSYRGGGETQYF
DNA: TGCGCCAGCAGCTCCTACAGGGGAGGAGGGGAGACCCAGTACTTC

size: many
J: TRBJ2-3
V: TRBV6-1
D: TRBD2
CDR3: CASCQRGNTDTQYF
DNA: TGTGCCAGCTGTCAGCGGGGGAACACAGATACGCAGTATTTT

size: many
J: TRBJ1-1
V: TRBV27
D: -
CDR3: CASSLIGTMNTEAFF
DNA: TGTGCCAGCAGTTTAATAGGGACCATGAACACTGAAGCTTTCTTT

size: many
J: TRBJ2-2
V: TRBV4-3
D: -
CDR3: CASSHLRGTGELFF
DNA: TGCGCCAGCAGCCACCTTAGGGGAACCGGGGAGCTGTTTTTT

size: few
J: TRBJ2-6
V: TRBV7-2
D: -
CDR3: CASSLFPGANVLTF
DNA: TGTGCCAGCAGCTTATTTCCCGGGGCCAACGTCCTGACTTTC

size: many
J: TRBJ2-2
V: TRBV7-9
D: -
CDR3: CASSLVDGELFF
DNA: TGTGCCAGCAGCTTAGTGGACGGGGAGCTGTTTTTT

size: many
J: TRBJ1-5
V: TRBV20-1
D: -
CDR3: CSASGRVKEPQHF
DNA: TGCAGTGCCTCGGGCAGGGTGAAGGAGCCCCAGCATTTT

size: many
J: TRBJ1-4
V: TRBV20-1
D: -
CDR3: CSAGDGVPEGEKLFF
DNA: TGCAGTGCTGGGGACGGAGTCCCGGAGGGCGAAAAACTGTTTTTT

size: many
J: TRBJ2-7
V: TRBV20-1
D: TRBD2
CDR3: CSAIERELRYEQYF
DNA: TGCAGTGCTATTGAGCGGGAGTTAAGATACGAGCAGTACTTC

size: -
J: TRBJ2-7
V: TRBV7-2
D: -
CDR3: CASSLKWADSYEQYF
DNA: TGTGCCAGCAGCTTAAAGTGGGCGGACTCCTACGAGCAGTACTTC

size: many
J: TRBJ1-2
V: TRBV7-8
D: -
CDR3: CASSLLGRIANYGYTF
DNA: TGTGCCAGCAGCTTGTTAGGCAGGATAGCTAACTATGGCTACACCTTC

size: many
J: TRBJ2-7
V: TRBV20-1
D: TRBD1
CDR3: CSARVPGQGSSYEQYF
DNA: TGCAGTGCTAGAGTCCCCGGACAGGGGAGCTCCTACGAGCAGTACTTC

size: -
J: TRBJ2-7
V: TRBV7-2
D: -
CDR3: CASSPQAGVSVYEQYF
DNA: TGTGCCAGCAGCCCTCAAGCAGGTGTCAGCGTCTACGAGCAGTACTTC

size: many
J: TRBJ2-5
V: TRBV7-9
D: -
CDR3: CASSLGGLWETQYF
DNA: TGTGCCAGCAGCTTAGGGGGCCTCTGGGAGACCCAGTACTTC